What follows are 6 T cell receptor beta chains derived from one specimen sequenced in a study of CD8 T cells in Susac syndrome. The RNA input was roughly 0.45 to 1 ug, and it was reverse transcribed with random hexamers. TCRdb fed the immunoSEQ multiplex PCR reads into MiXCR, producing one record per CDR3 protein. The table has roughly 120,000 distinct CDR3 sequences, over 85% seen once. Sequencing was performed on CD8+ T cells from PBMCs. The receptors come from a human donor with multiple sclerosis.

The chain links TRBV20-1 to TRBJ1-5, with D tentatively TRBD1 (5 bases). The CDR3 is 16 residues long. The germline CDR1 and CDR2 sequences are DFQATT and SNEGSKA (reference sequence). V lost 0 bases and J lost 4, with 16 bases in between. The DNA of the CDR3 is TGCAGTGCTAGAGATCTAGCAGGGAGGGAAAATCAGCCCCAGCATTTT. Its translation: CSARDLAGRENQPQHF.

The chain uses TRBV12-5 and TRBJ2-4; TRBD1 matches 7 bases. This CDR3 is built from 16 residues. The germline V gene encodes CDR1 LGHNT and CDR2 FRNRAP. V gave up 0 bases and J gave up 8 bases; unmatched junction bases: 10. The CDR3 DNA sequence: TGTGCTAGTGGTTTGGTATCCGACAGGGCAGGGGACATTCAGTACTTC. It specifies CASGLVSDRAGDIQYF.

J is TRBJ2-5 and V is TRBV24-1; D is undetermined. Trimming removed 9 bases at V and 7 bases at J, with 14 bases between. CDR3 length: 12 residues. CDR1 is KGHDR, CDR2 SFDVKD, per germline. The CDR3 region is CATAAGFGTQYF. The CDR3 DNA sequence: TGTGCCACCGCGGCTGGGTTTGGGACCCAGTACTTC.

In its sample, this clonotype was seen once. J is TRBJ2-1 and V is TRBV20-1; possibly TRBD1 or TRBD2 for D (5 bases each). Germline V gene lookup returns CDR1 DFQATT and CDR2 SNEGSKA (reference sequence). The V end lost 1 base, the J end lost 0 bases, and 10 bases lay between the germline ends. The CDR3 runs to 15 residues. CDR3 in amino acids: CSARAGRSSYNEQFF. The CDR3 region has the DNA TGCAGTGCTAGAGCGGGGCGGAGCTCCTACAATGAGCAGTTCTTC.

V and J are TRBV15 and TRBJ2-1; D not resolved. Trimming stripped 6 bases from V and 5 bases from J, with 8 bases between. CDR1 and CDR2 (germline): LNHNV, YYDKDF (reference sequence). This CDR3 is 12 amino acids long. CDR3 amino acids: CATRTSNNEQFF. Here the CDR3 DNA reads TGTGCCACCAGGACTTCCAACAATGAGCAGTTCTTC.

There are a few counts of this clonotype. The chain is built from TRBV5-5 and TRBJ1-5; 8 nucleotides agree with TRBD1. This CDR3 contains 15 residues. Germline V gene data show CDR1 as SGHKS and CDR2 as YYEKEE (reference sequence). J lost 0 bases, V lost 4 bases, and 3 bases had no gene match. Here the CDR3 DNA reads TGTGCCAGCAGCGTGGGACAGGCTAGCAATCAGCCCCAGCATTTT. This encodes CASSVGQASNQPQHF.